A selection of T cell receptor beta chains follows, all from one sample in a study of shared clonotypes between healthy human individuals. The table came from immunoSEQ multiplex PCR; TCRdb's copy has only in-frame clones and leaves some out. Of about a million clones listed, around 75% were seen once; the top ten hold over 1.3%. Sequencing input: memory CD4+ T cells sorted from blood. These receptors were collected from a man between 18 and 35 years old in good health. CDR3s include the opening cysteine and the closing phenylalanine or tryptophan. The D gene is left open where the match is weak. Clone size appears in some rows only: once, few, many, or a class for an expanded clone.

length: 16; D: TRBD2; J: TRBJ2-1; V: TRBV7-9; size: -; DNA: TGTGCCAGCAGCCCCCAGGCTAGCGGGAGTTTGTATGAGCAGTTCTTC; CDR3: CASSPQASGSLYEQFF
length: 18; D: -; J: TRBJ1-2; V: TRBV27; size: -; DNA: TGTGCCAGCAGAGTAGCCGCCAGGGGCAGCCTCTCCAACTATGGCTACACCTTC; CDR3: CASRVAARGSLSNYGYTF
length: 15; D: -; J: TRBJ1-1; V: TRBV7-2; size: -; DNA: TGTGCCAGCAGCTTAAATCGTGTGTCGTTGGGTGAAGCTTTCTTT; CDR3: CASSLNRVSLGEAFF
length: 16; D: TRBD2; J: TRBJ2-3; V: TRBV18; size: -; DNA: TGTGCCAGCTCACCTTATACTAGCGGGAGCACAGATACGCAGTATTTT; CDR3: CASSPYTSGSTDTQYF
length: 13; D: -; J: TRBJ1-5; V: TRBV5-6; size: few; DNA: TGTGCCAGCAGCTCCCAGGGGCAGCAGCCCCAGCATTTT; CDR3: CASSSQGQQPQHF
length: 13; D: -; J: TRBJ1-6; V: TRBV6-6; size: -; DNA: TGTGCCAGCAGTTATTCCGCTGATTCACCCCTCCACTTT; CDR3: CASSYSADSPLHF
length: 14; D: TRBD1; J: TRBJ1-1; V: TRBV19; size: once; DNA: TGTGCCAGTAGCCCGCAGGGGGCGAGCACTGAAGCTTTCTTT; CDR3: CASSPQGASTEAFF
length: 15; D: -; J: TRBJ2-5; V: TRBV7-9; size: -; DNA: TGTGCCAGCAGCCCGATCACGGGTGTCCAAGAGACCCAGTACTTC; CDR3: CASSPITGVQETQYF
length: 12; D: -; J: TRBJ1-1; V: TRBV4-3; size: once; DNA: TGCGCCAGCAGCCAAGGGAACACTGAAGCTTTCTTT; CDR3: CASSQGNTEAFF
length: 16; D: TRBD2; J: TRBJ2-5; V: TRBV7-2; size: -; DNA: TGTGCCAGCAGCTTAGATGGACTAGCGGGACAAGAGACCCAGTACTTC; CDR3: CASSLDGLAGQETQYF